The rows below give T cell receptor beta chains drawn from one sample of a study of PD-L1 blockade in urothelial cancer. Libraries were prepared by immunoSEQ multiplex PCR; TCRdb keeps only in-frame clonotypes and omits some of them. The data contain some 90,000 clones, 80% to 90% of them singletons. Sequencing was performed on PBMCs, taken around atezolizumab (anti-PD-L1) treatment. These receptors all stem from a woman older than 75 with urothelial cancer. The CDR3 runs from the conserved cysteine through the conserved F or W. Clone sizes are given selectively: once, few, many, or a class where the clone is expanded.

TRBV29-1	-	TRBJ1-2	CSVGGVLYGYTF
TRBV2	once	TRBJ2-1	CASLIDQGRTNEQFF
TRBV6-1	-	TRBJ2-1	CASGGSVRFNEQFF
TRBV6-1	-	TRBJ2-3	CASSGDGRATDTQYF
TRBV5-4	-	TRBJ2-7	CASSSGQLLRGEQYF
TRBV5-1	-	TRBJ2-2	CASTRLAANTGELFF
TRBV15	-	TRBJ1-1	CATSPERGTEAFF
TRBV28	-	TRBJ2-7	CASSPAIGVTYEQYF
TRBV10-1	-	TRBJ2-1	CASRDGLAGGDEQFF
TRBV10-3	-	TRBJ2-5	CAISEGTGRGPQYF
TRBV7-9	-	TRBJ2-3	CASSDPTSGSANTQYF
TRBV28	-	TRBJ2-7	CASSTGVWDEQYF
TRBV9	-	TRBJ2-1	CASSVGQGTSGEQFF
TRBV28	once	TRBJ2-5	CASRQPGTSGRSRQETQYF
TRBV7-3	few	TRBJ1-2	CASSLAGNGYTF
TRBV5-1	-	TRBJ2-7	CASSPGTGVYEQYF
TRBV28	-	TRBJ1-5	CASRPYGDSSSNQPQHF
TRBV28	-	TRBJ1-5	CASSLQQGSGQPQHF
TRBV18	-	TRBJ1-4	CASSPFLMRDRHEKLFF
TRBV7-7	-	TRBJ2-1	CASSQGLAGVNEQFF
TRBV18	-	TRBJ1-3	CASSPRDIIRGNTIYF
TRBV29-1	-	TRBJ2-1	CSVEDAGREQFF
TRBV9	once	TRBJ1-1	CASSPPSETGAFF
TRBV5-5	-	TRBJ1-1	CASSPRGGASTEAFF
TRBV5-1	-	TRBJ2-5	CASSLFGGASSHQQETQYF
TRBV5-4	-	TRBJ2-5	CASSSPRTFKETQYF
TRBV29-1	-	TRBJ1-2	CSVPGQGAQDYGYTF
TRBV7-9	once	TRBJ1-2	CATTRQDLGLYTF
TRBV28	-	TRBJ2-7	CASSLLGQYSYEQYF
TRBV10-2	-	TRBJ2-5	CASSGPRVSGETQYF
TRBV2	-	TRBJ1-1	CASSQQTVMNTEAFF
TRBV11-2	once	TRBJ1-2	CASSLAAARGTF
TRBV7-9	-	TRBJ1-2	CASSFLTAYGYTF
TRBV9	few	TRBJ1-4	CASSAGSQTNEKLFF
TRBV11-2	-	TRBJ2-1	CASSSAGGPRAREQFF